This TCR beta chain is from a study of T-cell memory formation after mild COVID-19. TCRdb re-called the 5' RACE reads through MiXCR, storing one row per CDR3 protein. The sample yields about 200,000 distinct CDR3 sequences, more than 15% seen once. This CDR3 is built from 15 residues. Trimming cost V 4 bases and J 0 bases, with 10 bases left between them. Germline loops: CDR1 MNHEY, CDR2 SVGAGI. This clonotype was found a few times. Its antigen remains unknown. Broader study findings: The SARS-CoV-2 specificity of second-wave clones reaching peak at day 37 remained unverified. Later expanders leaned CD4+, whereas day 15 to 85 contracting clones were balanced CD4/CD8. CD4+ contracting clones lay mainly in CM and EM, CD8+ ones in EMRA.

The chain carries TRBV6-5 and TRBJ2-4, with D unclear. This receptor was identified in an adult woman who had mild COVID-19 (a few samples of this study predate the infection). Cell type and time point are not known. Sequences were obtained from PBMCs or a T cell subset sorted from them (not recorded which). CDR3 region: CASSSGLLAKNIQYF. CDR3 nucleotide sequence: TGTGCCAGCAGTTCCGGATTACTAGCCAAAAACATTCAGTACTTC.